Below, 26 T cell receptor beta chains from the same sample are listed, as sequenced in a study of cytomegalovirus exposure and HLA in healthy donors. PCR involved 60 Vbeta and 13 Jbeta primers. The protocol was immunoSEQ multiplex PCR, while the TCRdb copy is restricted to in-frame clones and leaves out a portion. The table lists more than 95,000 clones, 60% to 85% of them singletons. Sequences were obtained from PBMCs. The source is a man aged 45-65 years in good health and CMV-seropositive.

CDR3 amino acids: CASISTGREKLFF. The CDR3 DNA reads TGTGCCAGCATATCAACAGGGAGAGAAAAACTGTTTTTT. The J gene is TRBJ1-4, the V gene TRBV6-1; the D gene is possibly TRBD1 (6 bases). The CDR3 is made up of 13 amino acids. The germline V and J ends were trimmed by 7 bases and 8 bases, with 14 bases remaining between them. CDR1 and CDR2 from the germline V gene are MNHNS and SASEGT.

The chain recombines TRBV9 with TRBJ1-1, with D maybe TRBD1 (5 bases). V shed 5 bases and J shed 1 base, with 12 bases lying between them. The CDR3 is made up of 14 amino acids. Germline assignment: CDR1 SGDLS and CDR2 YYNGEE. Here the CDR3 DNA reads TGTGCCAGCAGTCCCGGGACTCAGAACACTGAAGCTTTCTTT. This sequence encodes CASSPGTQNTEAFF.

In its sample, this clone was seen once. The chain has TRBV5-4 and TRBJ2-7; 7 positions agree with TRBD2. The J segment lost 6 bases and the V segment lost 4 bases, leaving 10 bases of the junction unmatched. The CDR3 length is 14 residues. Per germline, CDR1 SGHNT and CDR2 YYREEE (reference sequence). The CDR3, as DNA: TGTGCCAGCAGCCTCCCGGGGGGACTGGGCGAGCAGTACTTC. It specifies CASSLPGGLGEQYF.

The chain couples TRBV27 to TRBJ2-2; 10 bases align to TRBD2. This CDR3 is built from 17 residues. J lost 4 bases, V lost 3 bases, and 8 bases had no gene match. CDR1 and CDR2 (germline): MNHEY, SMNVEV (reference sequence). The CDR3 DNA sequence: TGTGCCAGCAGTTTCTCTCCAGCGGGGGGGCTCACCGGGGAGCTGTTTTTT. Residues: CASSFSPAGGLTGELFF.

This clone was picked up one time. An end of the junction does not agree with germline; a read error may underlie this. The chain employs TRBV6-6 and TRBJ1-5; 9 positions match TRBD1. The CDR3 spans 11 residues. CDR1 MNHNY and CDR2 SVGAGI come from the germline V gene (reference sequence). This CDR3 reads CASSSGTGKYF. The CDR3 region has the DNA TGTGCCAGCAGCTCCGGGACAGGGAAATATTTT.

V gene TRBV7-8 combines with J gene TRBJ2-5; D is unclear. Trimming took off 5 bases at V and 2 bases at J, with 3 bases between the two ends. The CDR3 is 11 residues long. CDR1 is SGHVS, CDR2 FQNEAQ, per germline. DNA of the CDR3: TGTGCCAGCAGCCGTCAAGAGACCCAGTACTTC. As protein: CASSRQETQYF.

The chain has TRBV9 and TRBJ1-4; 8 bases match TRBD1. The V gene's germline CDR1 is SGDLS and CDR2 YYNGEE. This CDR3 has 14 amino acids. The J segment lost 8 bases and the V segment lost 3 bases, leaving 6 bases of the junction unmatched. CDR3: CASSAQGDGEKLFF. The CDR3 DNA reads as TGTGCCAGCAGCGCACAGGGGGATGGCGAAAAACTGTTTTTT.

The V gene is TRBV19, the J gene TRBJ1-5; D unresolved. Germline CDR1 reads LNHDA; CDR2 reads SQIVND (reference sequence). Trimming pared 7 bases from V and 7 bases from J, leaving 20 bases between. The CDR3 has 15 residues. The CDR3 coding sequence is TGTGCCAGTACCCCGGTATTGGGCCGACGACAGCCCCAGCATTTT. Its translation is CASTPVLGRRQPQHF. Full variable domain (remainder filled in from reference TRBV19 and TRBJ1-5): DGGITQSPKYLFRKEGQNVTLSCEQNLNHDAMYWYRQDPGQGLRLIYYSQIVNDFQKGDIAEGYSVSREKKESFPLTVTSAQKNPTAFYLCASTPVLGRRQPQHFGDGTRLSIL.

The chain combines TRBV25-1 with TRBJ2-3; D gene unclear. Germline V gene lookup returns CDR1 MGHDK and CDR2 SYGVNS. CDR3 length: 14 residues. V was shortened by 2 bases and J by 2 bases, with 8 bases between the two germline ends. The CDR3 reads CASSEVPNTDTQYF. The CDR3 bases are TGTGCCAGCAGTGAAGTCCCCAACACAGATACGCAGTATTTT.

The CDR3 DNA reads as TGTGCCAGCTCACCAGAGACAGGGGGCTTCACTGAAGCTTTCTTT. Translation gives CASSPETGGFTEAFF. The rearrangement joins TRBV18 to TRBJ1-1; 10 bases are shared with TRBD1. V dropped 2 bases and J dropped 4; count of bases not matched to a gene: 4. The CDR3 is 15 residues long. The germline CDR1 and CDR2 sequences are KGHSH and LQKENI.

On this clone itself: The junction differs from germline at one of its ends, possibly a read error. The CDR3 bases are TGTGCTAGCAGCTTGGACAGCCACCGGGCAGATACGCAGTATTTT. Translation gives CASSLDSHRADTQYF. V gene TRBV7-7 combines with J gene TRBJ2-3, with D possibly TRBD1 on 6 matching bases. Germline assignment: CDR1 SSHAT and CDR2 FNYEAQ (reference sequence). The CDR3 has 15 amino acids.

The J gene is TRBJ2-7, the V gene TRBV2; D call uncertain. The V and J ends lost 8 bases and 6 bases respectively, with 17 bases between them. In germline, CDR1 is SNHLY, CDR2 FYNNEI. The CDR3 has 13 residues. The CDR3 sequence: CASAETELSEQYF. The DNA of the CDR3 is TGTGCCAGCGCCGAAACGGAGCTGTCCGAGCAGTACTTC.

The CDR3 here is CASSPDRAAGYTF. DNA of the CDR3: TGTGCCAGCAGCCCCGACAGGGCTGCCGGCTACACCTTC. The chain recombines TRBV7-2 with TRBJ1-2; 7 bases fit TRBD1. V lost 5 bases, J lost 8 bases, and 8 bases stayed unmatched. This CDR3 is 13 amino acids long. Germline CDR1 reads SGHTA; CDR2 reads FQGNSA. Together with reference TRBV7-2 and TRBJ1-2, the CDR3 gives the full variable domain: GAGVSQSPSNKVTEKGKDVELRCDPISGHTALYWYRQSLGQGLEFLIYFQGNSAPDKSGLPSDRFSAERTGGSVSTLTIQRTQQEDSAVYLCASSPDRAAGYTFGSGTRLTVV.

The genes are TRBV6-5 and TRBJ1-6; D may be TRBD1 (6 bases). The CDR3 contains 12 residues. Looked up from germline, CDR1 is MNHEY and CDR2 is SVGAGI. V dropped 2 bases and J dropped 16 bases, with 12 bases sitting between them. CDR3 sequence: CASSYADSHLHF. CDR3 coding DNA: TGTGCCAGCAGTTACGCGGACAGCCATCTCCACTTT.

The chain combines TRBV5-1 with TRBJ2-4, with 7 bases lining up with TRBD2. The length of the CDR3 is 15 residues. CDR1 and CDR2 from the germline V gene are SGHRS and YFSETQ. The ends lost 4 bases at V and 6 bases at J; junction bases unmatched: 10. CDR3 region: CASSLGGVNGNIQYF. The CDR3, as DNA: TGCGCCAGCAGCCTGGGGGGGGTTAACGGAAACATTCAGTACTTC.

The V gene is TRBV5-8, the J gene TRBJ2-4; D is unclear. Deletions cut 0 bases from V and 1 base from J, with 8 bases between. CDR1 is SGHTS, CDR2 YDEGEE, per germline. This CDR3 has 15 residues. CDR3 residues: CASSLAGSAKNIQYF. CDR3 sequence (DNA): TGTGCCAGCAGCTTGGCGGGTTCGGCCAAAAACATTCAGTACTTC.

This chain connects TRBV4-1 to TRBJ2-5; D unresolved. The V and J ends lost 0 bases and 6 bases respectively, with 5 bases between them. In germline, CDR1 is MGHRA, CDR2 YSYEKL. CDR3 size: 12 residues. The CDR3 DNA is TGCGCCAGCAGCCAAGATGAGCAGACCCAGTACTTC. The encoded protein is CASSQDEQTQYF.

The chain joins TRBV4-1 to TRBJ2-7; tentatively, D is TRBD1 (9 bases). The V gene's germline CDR1 is MGHRA and CDR2 YSYEKL. The CDR3 runs to 16 residues. The V gene lost 3 bases and the J gene lost 1 base, with 16 bases spanning the gap. CDR3 sequence reads: CASSHVAGQGSYEQYF. The CDR3 DNA follows: TGCGCCAGCAGCCATGTAGCGGGACAGGGTTCCTACGAGCAGTACTTC.

The V gene is TRBV6-1, the J gene TRBJ1-1; TRBD1 agrees at 8 bases. Germline CDR1 MNHNS, CDR2 SASEGT. Trimming at V came to 6 bases and at J to 0 bases, leaving 3 bases not matched to a gene. The CDR3 is 14 amino acids. CDR3 residues: CASRVRGLNTEAFF. The CDR3 DNA follows: TGTGCCAGCAGAGTCAGGGGGCTGAACACTGAAGCTTTCTTT.

The chain links TRBV5-4 to TRBJ1-6; D uncertain. The germline CDR1 and CDR2 sequences are SGHNT and YYREEE (reference sequence). The CDR3 is made up of 16 amino acids. V lost 4 bases and J lost 1, with 12 bases in between. DNA of the CDR3: TGTGCCAGCAGCCCCGGCGGGGATTCCTATAATTCACCCCTCCACTTT. Translated, it gives CASSPGGDSYNSPLHF.

Concerning this clone itself: The junction differs from germline at one of its ends, possibly a read error. This chain connects TRBV29-1 to TRBJ1-1; possible D gene TRBD1, 5 bases. The CDR3 consists of 13 residues. Looked up from germline, CDR1 is SQVTM and CDR2 is ANQGSEA. As DNA, the CDR3 is TGCAGCGGGGGCGGGGGGGACCGGGGTGAAGATTTCTTT. Protein product: CSGGGGDRGEDFF.

V usage is TRBV5-1 and J usage is TRBJ1-5; D not certain. CDR1 and CDR2 (germline): SGHRS, YFSETQ. Trimming removed 10 bases at V and 3 bases at J, with 17 bases between. This CDR3 is built from 14 residues. Written as DNA, the CDR3 is TGCGCCTTTAGGTCGGGAAAGGACAATCAGCCCCAGCATTTT. This sequence encodes CAFRSGKDNQPQHF.

This clone was observed a single time. This chain connects TRBV7-9 to TRBJ2-3, with 8 bases matching TRBD2. Germline V gives CDR1 SEHNR, CDR2 FQNEAQ (reference sequence). Trimming at V came to 3 bases and at J to 4 bases, leaving 6 bases not matched to a gene. The CDR3 contains 15 residues. The CDR3 DNA reads TGTGCCAGCAGCTTGGGACTAGAGGTCGCAGATACGCAGTATTTT. This codes for CASSLGLEVADTQYF.

The CDR3 nucleotides read TGTGCCAGTAGTGGATCGGGACAGGTTCAGCCCCAGCATTTT. Translation gives CASSGSGQVQPQHF. The V and J genes are TRBV19 and TRBJ1-5; 8 bases match TRBD1. Per germline, CDR1 LNHDA and CDR2 SQIVND (reference sequence). CDR3 length equals 14 residues. Trimming removed 5 bases from V and 6 bases from J; junction bases left unmatched: 6.

V is TRBV7-9 and J is TRBJ2-5, with D perhaps TRBD1 (6 bases). Per the germline V gene, CDR1 is SEHNR and CDR2 is FQNEAQ (reference sequence). Trimming removed 5 bases at V and 4 bases at J, with 11 bases between. The CDR3 length is 13 residues. The CDR3: CASSLMGAETQYF. As DNA, the CDR3 is TGTGCCAGCAGCCTCATGGGGGCAGAGACCCAGTACTTC. Using reference TRBV7-9 and TRBJ2-5 for the parts outside the CDR3, the full variable domain is DTGVSQNPRHKITKRGQNVTFRCDPISEHNRLYWYRQTLGQGPEFLTYFQNEAQLEKSRLLSDRFSAERPKGSFSTLEIQRTEQGDSAMYLCASSLMGAETQYFGPGTRLLVL.

This chain links TRBV5-8 with TRBJ2-1, with 7 bases aligning to TRBD2. The CDR3 is made up of 15 amino acids. The V gene's germline CDR1 is SGHTS and CDR2 YDEGEE. J was trimmed by 4 bases and V by 7 bases; bases with no gene match: 11. Written as DNA, the CDR3 is TGTGCCAGCTACTTAAGGAGCGGGGCTTACAATGAGCAGTTCTTC. Translated, it gives CASYLRSGAYNEQFF.